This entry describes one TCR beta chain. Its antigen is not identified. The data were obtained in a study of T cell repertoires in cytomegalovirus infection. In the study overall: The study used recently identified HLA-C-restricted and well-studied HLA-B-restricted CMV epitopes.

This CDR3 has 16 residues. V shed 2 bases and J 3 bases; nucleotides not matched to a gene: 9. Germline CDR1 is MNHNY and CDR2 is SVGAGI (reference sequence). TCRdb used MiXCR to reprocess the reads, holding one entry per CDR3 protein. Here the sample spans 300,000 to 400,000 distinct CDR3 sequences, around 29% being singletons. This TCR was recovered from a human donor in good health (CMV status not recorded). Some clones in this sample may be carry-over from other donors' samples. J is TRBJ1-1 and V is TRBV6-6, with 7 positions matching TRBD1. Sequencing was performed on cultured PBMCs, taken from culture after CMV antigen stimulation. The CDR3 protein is CASSYNPTGRDTEAFF. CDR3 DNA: TGTGCCAGCAGTTACAACCCGACAGGGAGGGACACTGAAGCTTTCTTT.